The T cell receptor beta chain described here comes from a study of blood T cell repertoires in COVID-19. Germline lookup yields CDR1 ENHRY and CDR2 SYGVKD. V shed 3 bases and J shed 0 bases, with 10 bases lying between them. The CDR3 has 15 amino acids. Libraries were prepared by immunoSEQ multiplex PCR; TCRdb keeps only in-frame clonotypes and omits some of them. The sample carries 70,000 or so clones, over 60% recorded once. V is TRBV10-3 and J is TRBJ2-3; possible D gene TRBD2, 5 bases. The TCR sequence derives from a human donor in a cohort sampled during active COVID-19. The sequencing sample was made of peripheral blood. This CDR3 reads CAISEVAFSTDTQYF. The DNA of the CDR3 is TGTGCCATCAGTGAAGTAGCGTTTAGCACAGATACGCAGTATTTT.